The 28 T cell receptor beta chains in this list originate from one sample, sequenced in a study of blood T cell repertoires in COVID-19 (dated by TCRdb to 2020 to 2021). The protocol used for the library was the immunoSEQ multiplex PCR assay. Here the immuneACCESS table is served through TCRdb, limited to in-frame sequences with V and J called. Missing clones are a known gap in these copies; in checked studies unresolved V genes cover under half, and the rest lacks a known reason. The sample yields about 110,000 clones; approximately 83% were counted once. Of the sample, approximately 0.77% is held by the ten largest clones. The material sequenced was peripheral blood. Receptor source: a woman aged 65 to 85 with acute or convalescent COVID-19.

This clone turned up a few times. V gene TRBV7-2 combines with J gene TRBJ2-1; weak D call: TRBD2 (5 bases). The CDR3 spans 18 residues. V dropped 5 bases and J dropped 6 bases, with 26 bases sitting between them. CDR1 and CDR2 (germline): SGHTA, FQGNSA. CDR3 protein: CASSRQFSMGSWGNEQFF. The CDR3 nucleotides read TGTGCCAGCAGCCGGCAGTTCAGTATGGGGAGTTGGGGCAATGAGCAGTTCTTC.

The V call is TRBV10-1, the J call TRBJ1-1, with 10 bases identical to TRBD1. CDR1 WNHNN and CDR2 SYGVQD come from the germline V gene (reference sequence). The CDR3 consists of 16 residues. J was trimmed by 5 bases and V by 0 bases; bases with no gene match: 6. CDR3 region: CASSESGGTGVTEAFF. The CDR3 DNA follows: TGCGCCAGCAGTGAGTCGGGTGGGACAGGGGTGACTGAAGCTTTCTTT.

As DNA, the CDR3 is TGTGCCAGCAGCCTGCAGACAGATAACTATGGCTACACCTTC. Translating it yields CASSLQTDNYGYTF. V gene TRBV28 combines with J gene TRBJ1-2; possible D gene TRBD1, 5 bases. Germline CDR1 reads MDHEN; CDR2 reads SYDVKM. Trimming left V 6 bases short and J 1 base short, with 12 bases between. The CDR3 is 14 amino acids.

The rearrangement uses TRBV9 and TRBJ2-7; tentatively, D is TRBD2 (6 bases). CDR1 SGDLS and CDR2 YYNGEE come from the germline V gene. V was shortened by 0 bases and J by 8 bases, with 15 bases between the two germline ends. The CDR3 has 14 amino acids. Written as DNA, the CDR3 is TGTGCCAGCAGCGTAGTGCGGGAAGGTGGAAAGCAGTACTTC. This codes for CASSVVREGGKQYF. The whole variable domain, remainder taken from reference TRBV9 and TRBJ2-7, is DSGVTQTPKHLITATGQRVTLRCSPRSGDLSVYWYQQSLDQGLQFLIQYYNGEERAKGNILERFSAQQFPDLHSELNLSSLELGDSALYFCASSVVREGGKQYFGPGTRLTVT.

This chain joins TRBV6-1 and TRBJ1-3; 7 bases agree with TRBD1. The germline V gene has CDR1 MNHNS and CDR2 SASEGT. This CDR3 is built from 15 residues. V trimming: 6 bases; J trimming: 2 bases; junction bases outside the gene matches: 7. Written as DNA, the CDR3 is TGTGCCAGCAGCCATACCGGGACAGCTGGAAACACCATATATTTT. Protein: CASSHTGTAGNTIYF.

The chain links TRBV7-3 to TRBJ2-3, with 13 bases fitting TRBD2. The CDR3 is 21 amino acids. Germline CDR1 and CDR2: SGHTA and FQGTGA. V trimming: 5 bases; J trimming: 3 bases; junction bases outside the gene matches: 20. The CDR3 bases are TGTGCCAGCAGCGCCTCACGGGGGGCGCAGCCGGGACTAGCGGGGACAGATACGCAGTATTTT. Encoded protein: CASSASRGAQPGLAGTDTQYF.

A single count supports this clone. The genes are TRBV6-6 and TRBJ2-7; 7 bases fit TRBD1. V lost 5 bases, J lost 0 bases, and 7 bases stayed unmatched. From germline, CDR1 is MNHNY and CDR2 SVGAGI (reference sequence). CDR3 length: 15 amino acids. The CDR3 sequence is CASSQGGRGSYEQYF. CDR3 DNA: TGTGCCAGCAGTCAAGGGGGCAGGGGCTCCTACGAGCAGTACTTC.

As regards this clone: One end of the junction is discordant with germline, which a read error may explain. V is TRBV30 and J is TRBJ1-2, with TRBD1 matching 9 bases. The CDR3 has 15 residues. The germline CDR1 and CDR2 sequences are GTSNPN and SVGIG (reference sequence). The CDR3 coding sequence is TGTGCCTGGGGTGTACTCAAGACAGGGGGCTATGGCTACACCTTC. It yields the protein CAWGVLKTGGYGYTF. The full variable domain, completed using reference TRBV30 and TRBJ1-2, is SQTIHQWPATLVQPVGSPLSLECTVEGTSNPNLYWYRQAAGRGLQLLFYSVGIGQISSEVPQNLSASRPQDRQFILSSKKLLLSDSGFYLCAWGVLKTGGYGYTFGSGTRLTVV.

The chain employs TRBV4-1 and TRBJ2-1, with TRBD1 as a possible D gene (6 bases). Germline CDR1 is MGHRA and CDR2 is YSYEKL. The CDR3 spans 17 residues. The V and J ends lost 0 bases and 7 bases respectively, with 19 bases between them. CDR3 residues: CASSQDQVGGSRNEQFF. CDR3 in DNA: TGCGCCAGCAGCCAAGACCAGGTAGGGGGAAGCCGTAATGAGCAGTTCTTC.

This clone was detected once. The chain combines TRBV5-1 with TRBJ2-1; perhaps TRBD1 as D (5 bases). There are 16 residues in the CDR3. The germline V gene encodes CDR1 SGHRS and CDR2 YFSETQ. V shed 1 base and J shed 0 bases, with 11 bases lying between them. This CDR3 is CASSLTGDSSYNEQFF. CDR3 DNA sequence: TGCGCCAGCAGCTTGACGGGCGACAGCTCCTACAATGAGCAGTTCTTC.

The rearrangement joins TRBV10-3 to TRBJ2-1; the match to TRBD2 covers 10 bases. The CDR3 covers 17 residues. Per germline, CDR1 ENHRY and CDR2 SYGVKD. The J segment lost 0 bases and the V segment lost 5 bases, leaving 7 bases of the junction unmatched. CDR3 DNA sequence: TGTGCCATCAGTCCATCGTCTAGCGGGAGCTCCTACAATGAGCAGTTCTTC. It yields the protein CAISPSSSGSSYNEQFF.

The rearrangement links TRBV5-1 to TRBJ1-6, with D hard to call. The germline CDR1 and CDR2 sequences are SGHRS and YFSETQ. The V gene lost 0 bases and the J gene lost 10 bases, with 17 bases spanning the gap. The CDR3 has 16 amino acids. The CDR3 coding sequence is TGCGCCAGCAGCTTGGACGGGGAAAGGTGGTACTCACCCCTCCACTTT. Amino acid sequence: CASSLDGERWYSPLHF. The full variable domain, with the rest looked up from reference TRBV5-1 and TRBJ1-6, is KAGVTQTPRYLIKTRGQQVTLSCSPISGHRSVSWYQQTPGQGLQFLFEYFSETQRNKGNFPGRFSGRQFSNSRSEMNVSTLELGDSALYLCASSLDGERWYSPLHFGNGTRLTVT.

This chain connects TRBV2 to TRBJ2-2; 8 nucleotides match TRBD1. This CDR3 contains 17 residues. CDR1 is SNHLY, CDR2 FYNNEI, per germline. V gave up 3 bases and J gave up 4 bases; unmatched junction bases: 10. CDR3 DNA sequence: TGTGCCAGCAGTGAGTGGAGGCAGGGGGCGAGCACCGGGGAGCTGTTTTTT. It specifies CASSEWRQGASTGELFF.

V usage is TRBV29-1 and J usage is TRBJ1-2, with D perhaps TRBD1 (5 bases). The CDR3 is 14 residues long. V gave up 4 bases and J gave up 4 bases, with 16 bases separating them. Germline values: CDR1 SQVTM, CDR2 ANQGSEA. The CDR3 loop is CSVVGTARIYGYTF. The CDR3 region has the DNA TGCAGCGTTGTCGGGACTGCGAGGATCTATGGCTACACCTTC.

The V and J genes are TRBV28 and TRBJ1-2; 7 nucleotides agree with TRBD1. Germline V gene sequence: CDR1 MDHEN, CDR2 SYDVKM. The CDR3 sequence is 12 residues long. The V and J ends lost 4 bases and 11 bases, in that order; junction bases with no gene match: 7. The CDR3 loop reads CASSSRDSRYTF. The CDR3 nucleotides read TGTGCCAGCAGTTCCCGGGACAGTCGATACACCTTC.

This rearrangement joins TRBV30 to TRBJ2-2, with unresolved D. Trimming took 5 bases from V and 4 from J, leaving 11 bases between them. Per germline, CDR1 GTSNPN and CDR2 SVGIG (reference sequence). This CDR3 comprises 13 residues. The CDR3 DNA reads as TGTGCCTGGGCCCCGACTTTCACCGGGGAGCTGTTTTTT. Translated: CAWAPTFTGELFF.

CDR3 region: CASSWRGGANSGNTIYF. CDR3 nucleotide sequence: TGTGCCAGCAGCTGGAGAGGGGGTGCCAACTCTGGAAACACCATATATTTT. The J gene is TRBJ1-3, the V gene TRBV5-5; D perhaps matches TRBD1 (6 bases). CDR1 and CDR2 from the germline V gene are SGHKS and YYEKEE (reference sequence). This CDR3 has 17 amino acids. The V end was cut by 3 bases, the J end by 0 bases, with 16 bases between.

V usage is TRBV7-2 and J usage is TRBJ2-3; 13 positions match TRBD2. From germline, CDR1 is SGHTA and CDR2 FQGNSA. The V segment lost 5 bases and the J segment 7 bases; nucleotides outside the gene matches: 12. The length of the CDR3 is 17 residues. This CDR3 reads CASSPRPGTSGAHTQYF. DNA for the CDR3: TGTGCCAGCAGCCCCCGCCCCGGGACTAGCGGGGCCCATACGCAGTATTTT.

This chain uses TRBV19 with TRBJ2-7; perhaps TRBD1 as D (6 bases). CDR3 length: 14 amino acids. The V and J ends lost 5 bases and 2 bases respectively, with 13 bases between them. Germline CDR1 LNHDA, CDR2 SQIVND (reference sequence). Written as DNA, the CDR3 is TGTGCCAGTAGTCCCGGGCCAGGGGCCTACGAGCAGTACTTC. Protein sequence: CASSPGPGAYEQYF.

This clone has just one count. The J gene is TRBJ2-5, the V gene TRBV5-4, with 11 bases identical to TRBD2. The CDR3 has 16 residues. CDR1 SGHNT and CDR2 YYREEE come from the germline V gene (reference sequence). The junction had 9 bases not matched to a gene; V was cut back by 3 bases and J by 5 bases. The CDR3 DNA reads as TGTGCCAGCAGCTCGGGTAGCGGGAGGGCCCGGGAGACCCAGTACTTC. It is translated as CASSSGSGRARETQYF.

The chain carries TRBV5-1 and TRBJ2-1, with TRBD2 matching 9 bases. V lost 0 bases and J lost 4; bases outside the gene matches: 5. Germline loops: CDR1 SGHRS, CDR2 YFSETQ. There are 16 residues in the CDR3. DNA for the CDR3: TGCGCCAGCAGCTTGGACGGCGGGGGGGCTTACAATGAGCAGTTCTTC. It yields the protein CASSLDGGGAYNEQFF.

V and J are TRBV9 and TRBJ1-2, with TRBD1 identical over 8 bases. Per germline, CDR1 SGDLS and CDR2 YYNGEE. V lost 3 bases, J lost 2 bases, and 9 bases stayed unmatched. The CDR3 is made up of 16 amino acids. The CDR3 sequence: CASSARDRGMNYGYTF. CDR3 nucleotides: TGTGCCAGCAGCGCCCGTGACAGGGGTATGAACTATGGCTACACCTTC.

The gene calls are TRBV20-1 and TRBJ1-4, with D perhaps TRBD1 (5 bases). CDR3 size: 11 residues. The germline V and J ends were trimmed by 3 bases and 8 bases, with 7 bases remaining between them. Germline CDR1 DFQATT, CDR2 SNEGSKA (reference sequence). Written as DNA, the CDR3 is TGCAGTGCTAGGGAGGGGGAAAAACTGTTTTTT. Translation: CSAREGEKLFF.

This chain connects TRBV7-8 to TRBJ1-5; unclear D gene. There are 12 residues in the CDR3. Germline V gives CDR1 SGHVS, CDR2 FQNEAQ. V was shortened by 2 bases and J by 7 bases, with 6 bases between the two germline ends. The CDR3 here is CASSLPEQPQHF. The CDR3 DNA sequence: TGTGCCAGCAGCTTACCGGAGCAGCCCCAGCATTTT.

V usage is TRBV5-1 and J usage is TRBJ2-3; 13 bases align to TRBD2. The CDR3 has 15 residues. Germline values: CDR1 SGHRS, CDR2 YFSETQ. V trimming: 3 bases; J trimming: 4 bases; junction bases outside the gene matches: 2. CDR3 loop: CASSSGLAGPDTQYF. The CDR3 region has the DNA TGCGCCAGCAGCTCGGGACTAGCGGGACCAGATACGCAGTATTTT.

The chain combines TRBV5-4 with TRBJ1-2, with TRBD1 identical over 8 bases. V gave up 6 bases and J gave up 4 bases; unmatched junction bases: 8. The CDR3 covers 14 residues. The germline gives CDR1 SGHNT, CDR2 YYREEE (reference sequence). The CDR3 DNA is TGTGCCAGCACAACCAGGGGGCGCGTCTATGGCTACACCTTC. As protein: CASTTRGRVYGYTF.

The chain links TRBV19 to TRBJ1-1; D is unclear. CDR3 length equals 13 residues. Trimming removed 6 bases at V and 4 bases at J, with 12 bases between. Germline V CDR1 and CDR2: LNHDA, SQIVND (reference sequence). CDR3 DNA: TGTGCCAGTAGACCTGCCCAGGTCACTGAAGCTTTCTTT. Protein sequence: CASRPAQVTEAFF.

The J gene is TRBJ1-2, the V gene TRBV19, with 7 bases aligning to TRBD1. The CDR3 loop spans 15 amino acids. From germline, CDR1 is LNHDA and CDR2 SQIVND (reference sequence). The V segment lost 5 bases and the J segment 1 base; nucleotides outside the gene matches: 7. DNA for the CDR3: TGTGCCAGTAGTCCCCAGGGGGTGATTAACTATGGCTACACCTTC. This encodes CASSPQGVINYGYTF.